These 15 T cell receptor beta chains originate from one sample sequenced in a study of blood T cell repertoires in COVID-19. The protocol was immunoSEQ multiplex PCR, while the TCRdb copy is restricted to in-frame clones and leaves out a portion. The sample shows more than 150,000 clones, roughly 88% of them seen only once. Sequenced: peripheral blood. The receptors come from a woman aged 50 to 60 with acute or convalescent COVID-19.

The chain joins TRBV30 to TRBJ1-4; TRBD1 matches 9 bases. The CDR3 sequence is 14 residues long. CDR1 GTSNPN and CDR2 SVGIG come from the germline V gene (reference sequence). J gave up 8 bases and V 4 bases, and 8 bases lay outside the gene matches. The CDR3 loop reads CAWNTGGQGEKLFF. The DNA of the CDR3 is TGTGCCTGGAATACAGGGGGCCAGGGGGAAAAACTGTTTTTT.

The chain joins TRBV5-5 to TRBJ2-2; D not certain. This CDR3 is 14 amino acids long. CDR1 is SGHKS and CDR2 is YYEKEE in the germline V gene (reference sequence). V dropped 6 bases and J dropped 7 bases, with 16 bases sitting between them. The CDR3 region is CASNVAGPGGELFF. In nucleotides, the CDR3 is TGTGCCAGCAACGTGGCCGGCCCAGGCGGGGAGCTGTTTTTT.

V gene TRBV29-1 combines with J gene TRBJ2-7, with 9 positions matching TRBD2. V shed 2 bases, J shed 3 bases, and the junction held 11 bases outside the gene matches. The CDR3 is made up of 16 amino acids. Germline V gene data show CDR1 as SQVTM and CDR2 as ANQGSEA. CDR3 nucleotides: TGCAGCGTTGAATTGGGCGGGGGGGCCCCAAACTACGAGCAGTACTTC. It encodes CSVELGGGAPNYEQYF.

CDR3 residues: CASSNLFGRGYEQYF. The DNA of the CDR3 is TGTGCCAGTAGTAACCTCTTTGGTAGGGGATACGAGCAGTACTTC. J is TRBJ2-7 and V is TRBV19; D might be TRBD1 (5 bases). CDR3 length: 15 amino acids. CDR1 is LNHDA and CDR2 is SQIVND in the germline V gene (reference sequence). The V and J ends lost 4 bases and 4 bases respectively, with 17 bases between them.

This chain joins TRBV19 and TRBJ2-5; D gene unclear. CDR1 is LNHDA, CDR2 SQIVND, per germline (reference sequence). This CDR3 region has 17 residues. The V end lost 2 bases, the J end lost 1 base, and 17 bases lay between the germline ends. The CDR3 loop is CASSIPHGRPFQETQYF. In DNA, the CDR3 is TGTGCCAGTAGTATACCCCACGGCAGGCCGTTCCAAGAGACCCAGTACTTC.

Here the CDR3 DNA reads TGCGCCAGCAGCCAAAATACAGGGGGCCGATGGGATAGCAATCAGCCCCAGCATTTT. Its translation: CASSQNTGGRWDSNQPQHF. The V gene is TRBV4-1, the J gene TRBJ1-5, with 9 bases aligning to TRBD1. Per germline, CDR1 MGHRA and CDR2 YSYEKL. The CDR3 loop spans 19 amino acids. Germline trimming cut 2 bases from V and 0 bases from J; bases unmatched to any gene: 11.

V gene TRBV10-3 combines with J gene TRBJ2-3; possible D gene TRBD2, 6 bases. The CDR3 is 13 residues long. CDR1 and CDR2 from the germline V gene are ENHRY and SYGVKD. V was pared by 6 bases and J by 8 bases, with 15 bases between. CDR3 in amino acids: CAIRGLYEGTQYF. The CDR3 coding sequence is TGTGCCATCAGGGGACTTTACGAGGGTACGCAGTATTTT.

This chain joins TRBV3-1 (or the pseudogene TRBV3-2) and TRBJ1-2; TRBD1 matches at 8 bases. Germline lookup yields CDR1 LGHDT and CDR2 YNNKEL (reference sequence). The V and J ends lost 1 base and 8 bases, in that order; junction bases with no gene match: 6. The CDR3 runs to 14 residues. This CDR3 reads CASSQGGRGLGYTF. The CDR3 DNA reads TGTGCCAGCAGCCAAGGCGGCAGGGGGCTAGGCTACACCTTC.

The chain is built from TRBV28 and TRBJ1-1; 8 positions match TRBD1. CDR1 is MDHEN and CDR2 is SYDVKM in the germline V gene. This CDR3 is 14 amino acids long. Trimming cost V 5 bases and J 4 bases; bases outside gene matches: 6. CDR3 region: CASSINTGGTEAFF. DNA of the CDR3: TGTGCCAGCAGTATAAATACAGGGGGCACTGAAGCTTTCTTT.

This clone has just one count. The chain links TRBV7-9 to TRBJ2-1; TRBD2 agrees at 12 bases. In germline, CDR1 is SEHNR, CDR2 FQNEAQ (reference sequence). J gave up 2 bases and V 3 bases, and 8 bases lay outside the gene matches. CDR3 length equals 18 residues. The CDR3 loop reads CASSFQLAGGVPYNEQFF. The CDR3 DNA is TGTGCCAGCAGCTTTCAACTAGCGGGAGGAGTACCCTACAATGAGCAGTTCTTC.

The J gene is TRBJ1-5, the V gene TRBV5-1, with TRBD1 matching over 9 bases. CDR3 size: 15 residues. The germline V gene encodes CDR1 SGHRS and CDR2 YFSETQ. V lost 5 bases to trimming and J lost 5 bases; unmatched junction nucleotides: 8. The CDR3 reads CASSPGQGRHQPQHF. CDR3 sequence (DNA): TGCGCCAGCAGTCCGGGACAGGGTCGTCATCAGCCCCAGCATTTT.

V usage is TRBV2 and J usage is TRBJ1-2; possibly TRBD1 for D (6 bases). V dropped 9 bases and J dropped 3 bases, with 11 bases sitting between them. Germline V gene sequence: CDR1 SNHLY, CDR2 FYNNEI. This CDR3 contains 12 residues. CDR3 loop: CARDRRDYGYTF. CDR3 sequence (DNA): TGTGCCAGAGACAGGCGAGACTATGGCTACACCTTC.

This clone has a single count. The chain links TRBV9 to TRBJ2-3; 7 bases map to TRBD1. The CDR3 runs to 16 residues. V lost 0 bases, J lost 2 bases, and 6 bases stayed unmatched. The germline V gene has CDR1 SGDLS and CDR2 YYNGEE. The CDR3 DNA reads TGTGCCAGCAGCGTAGGGACGACAGGGCTCACAGATACGCAGTATTTT. Its translation: CASSVGTTGLTDTQYF.

The chain couples TRBV7-9 to TRBJ2-5; tentative D call: TRBD2 (6 bases). V shed 3 bases and J shed 2 bases, with 10 bases lying between them. The CDR3 length is 14 residues. Germline values: CDR1 SEHNR, CDR2 FQNEAQ (reference sequence). Here the CDR3 DNA reads TGTGCCAGCAGCTTGCTAGCGCTTCAAGAGACCCAGTACTTC. Residues: CASSLLALQETQYF.

This chain links TRBV5-5 with TRBJ1-4; D unclear. Germline V gene data show CDR1 as SGHKS and CDR2 as YYEKEE (reference sequence). The CDR3 is 14 amino acids. V was clipped by 4 bases and J by 4 bases, with 11 bases between them. The DNA of the CDR3 is TGTGCCAGCAGCGGCGGCGCTTTTAATGAAAAACTGTTTTTT. Its translation is CASSGGAFNEKLFF.